This T cell receptor beta chain was identified during a study of T-cell memory formation after mild COVID-19. The study's findings and limits: Detection of some responders pre-infection suggested pre-existing cross-reactive memory T cells participated.

Per germline, CDR1 SGHAT and CDR2 FQNNGV. The ends were cut back, 2 bases at V and 3 bases at J, with 7 bases in the middle. CDR3 length: 14 amino acids. Using its own MiXCR run on the 5' RACE reads, TCRdb lists one record per CDR3 protein. The table lists hundreds of thousands of distinct CDR3 sequences, less than 25% of them singletons. Comment on this clonotype: The antigen remains unidentified.

Material: PBMCs or a T cell subset sorted from them (not recorded which). This sequence originates from an adult woman who had mild COVID-19 (a few samples of this study predate the infection). Cell type and time point are not known. This chain connects TRBV11-2 to TRBJ2-2; D is unclear. The CDR3 DNA reads as TGTGCCAGCAGCTTAACCATCGACACCGGGGAGCTGTTTTTT. Its translation is CASSLTIDTGELFF. Complete variable domain (other parts from reference TRBV11-2 and TRBJ2-2): EAGVAQSPRYKIIEKRQSVAFWCNPISGHATLYWYQQILGQGPKLLIQFQNNGVVDDSQLPKDRFSAERLKGVDSTLKIQPAKLEDSAVYLCASSLTIDTGELFFGEGSRLTVL.